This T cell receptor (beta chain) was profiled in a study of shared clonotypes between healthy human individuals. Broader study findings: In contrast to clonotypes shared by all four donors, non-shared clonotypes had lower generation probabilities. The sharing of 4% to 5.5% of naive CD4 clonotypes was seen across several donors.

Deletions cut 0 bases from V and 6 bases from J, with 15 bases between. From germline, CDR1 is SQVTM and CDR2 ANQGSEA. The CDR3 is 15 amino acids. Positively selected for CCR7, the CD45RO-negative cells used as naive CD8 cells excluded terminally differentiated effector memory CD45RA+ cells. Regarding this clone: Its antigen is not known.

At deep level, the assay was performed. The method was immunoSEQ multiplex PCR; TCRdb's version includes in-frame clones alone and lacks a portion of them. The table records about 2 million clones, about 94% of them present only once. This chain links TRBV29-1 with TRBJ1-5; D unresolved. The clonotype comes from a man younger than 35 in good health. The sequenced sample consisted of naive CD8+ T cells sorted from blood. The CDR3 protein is CSVEESPSQSQPQHF. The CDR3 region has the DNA TGCAGCGTTGAAGAAAGTCCCTCACAGAGTCAGCCCCAGCATTTT.